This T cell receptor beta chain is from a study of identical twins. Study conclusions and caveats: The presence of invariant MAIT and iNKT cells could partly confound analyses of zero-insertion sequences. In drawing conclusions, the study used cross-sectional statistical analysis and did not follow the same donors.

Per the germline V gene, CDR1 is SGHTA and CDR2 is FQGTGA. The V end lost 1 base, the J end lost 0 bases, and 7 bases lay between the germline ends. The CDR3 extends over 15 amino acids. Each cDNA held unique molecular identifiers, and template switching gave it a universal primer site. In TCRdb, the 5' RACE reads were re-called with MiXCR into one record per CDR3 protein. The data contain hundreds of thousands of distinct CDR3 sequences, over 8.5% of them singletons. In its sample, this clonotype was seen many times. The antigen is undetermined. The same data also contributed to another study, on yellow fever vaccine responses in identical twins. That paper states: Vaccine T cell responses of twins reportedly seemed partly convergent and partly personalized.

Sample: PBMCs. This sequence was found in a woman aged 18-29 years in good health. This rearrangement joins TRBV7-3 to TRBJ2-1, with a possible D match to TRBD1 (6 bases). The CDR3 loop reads CASSLNRVSYNEQFF. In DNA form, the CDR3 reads TGTGCCAGCAGCTTAAACAGGGTCTCCTACAATGAGCAGTTCTTC.